A single sample is the source of the 18 T cell receptor beta chains below, sequenced in a study of T cell repertoires in cytomegalovirus infection. One entry per CDR3 protein, called by TCRdb with MiXCR from the reads. The sample contains under 150,000 distinct CDR3 sequences, 30% of which appear only once. For these TCRs, the target antigens are not known. This specimen consisted of CD8+ T cells from cultured PBMCs, obtained from culture after CMV antigen stimulation. The receptors were sampled from a human donor in good health (CMV status not recorded). Some clones in this sample may be carry-over from other donors' samples.

The J gene is TRBJ1-1, the V gene TRBV15; TRBD1 might be the D (5 bases). This CDR3 is built from 17 residues. Germline assignment: CDR1 LNHNV and CDR2 YYDKDF (reference sequence). V lost 2 bases, J lost 0 bases, and 16 bases lay in between. In DNA form, the CDR3 reads TGTGCCACCAGCAGACCCGATGGGGGGTCGGTGAACACTGAAGCTTTCTTT. Residues: CATSRPDGGSVNTEAFF. The full variable domain, rest sourced from reference TRBV15 and TRBJ1-1, is DAMVIQNPRYQVTQFGKPVTLSCSQTLNHNVMYWYQQKSSQAPKLLFHYYDKDFNNEADTPDNFQSRRPNTSFCFLDIRSPGLGDTAMYLCATSRPDGGSVNTEAFFGQGTRLTVV.

The chain links TRBV7-2 to TRBJ2-3; no clear D gene. The V end lost 8 bases, the J end lost 0 bases, and 12 bases lay between the germline ends. Germline CDR1 and CDR2: SGHTA and FQGNSA. The length of the CDR3 is 14 residues. CDR3: CASRKDSSTDTQYF. The CDR3 nucleotides read TGTGCCAGCCGCAAGGATTCTAGCACAGATACGCAGTATTTT. Full variable domain (rest looked up from reference TRBV7-2 and TRBJ2-3): GAGVSQSPSNKVTEKGKDVELRCDPISGHTALYWYRQSLGQGLEFLIYFQGNSAPDKSGLPSDRFSAERTGGSVSTLTIQRTQQEDSAVYLCASRKDSSTDTQYFGPGTRLTVL.

Many counts were recorded for this clonotype. The chain combines TRBV12-3 or TRBV12-4 with TRBJ2-1; TRBD2 aligns across 10 bases. The CDR3 totals 18 residues. After removal of 5 bases from V and 5 bases from J, the junction contained 15 bases not matched to a gene. DNA for the CDR3: TGTGCCAGCAGTCCACCGTTTAAGGTCCTAGCGGGGGACAATGAGCAGTTCTTC. Protein: CASSPPFKVLAGDNEQFF.

V gene TRBV7-6 combines with J gene TRBJ1-6; 8 nucleotides agree with TRBD1. The germline gives CDR1 SGHVS, CDR2 FNYEAQ. This CDR3 spans 14 amino acids. V lost 0 bases, J lost 9 bases, and 1 base stayed unmatched. Here the CDR3 DNA reads TGTGCCAGCAGCTTAGCGGGACAGGCTTCACCCCTCCACTTT. Amino acids: CASSLAGQASPLHF.

This clonotype has ten or more counts. The CDR3 sequence is CASRLSRGGGGTEAFF. The CDR3 DNA follows: TGTGCCAGCAGACTTAGCCGGGGAGGGGGCGGCACTGAAGCTTTCTTT. V is TRBV7-2 and J is TRBJ1-1; 7 bases are a match to TRBD1. This CDR3 has 16 amino acids. J was trimmed by 4 bases and V by 6 bases; bases with no gene match: 14. CDR1 is SGHTA, CDR2 FQGNSA, per germline.

The rearrangement uses TRBV6-1 and TRBJ2-3; 8 bases are shared with TRBD2. Losses at the gene ends were 2 bases for V and 2 bases for J; bases not matched to a gene: 6. Germline V lookup: CDR1 MNHNS, CDR2 SASEGT. CDR3 length: 16 amino acids. The CDR3 DNA is TGTGCCAGCAGTGAACCACTAGCGGCCGTCACAGATACGCAGTATTTT. Protein product: CASSEPLAAVTDTQYF.

V is TRBV6-1 and J is TRBJ2-5; 7 positions match TRBD2. Germline values: CDR1 MNHNS, CDR2 SASEGT. The length of the CDR3 is 16 residues. The V segment lost 3 bases and the J segment 4 bases; nucleotides outside the gene matches: 11. CDR3 loop: CASSDGAGSGPETQYF. CDR3 nucleotides: TGTGCCAGCAGTGATGGGGCAGGTAGCGGGCCAGAGACCCAGTACTTC.

There are many counts of this clonotype. The V call is TRBV7-2, the J call TRBJ2-3; D is ambiguous. The CDR3 contains 17 residues. Trimming stripped 1 base from V and 2 bases from J, with 16 bases between. The germline CDR1 and CDR2 sequences are SGHTA and FQGNSA. CDR3 in amino acids: CASSLGPWSVNTDTQYF. In DNA, the CDR3 is TGTGCCAGCAGCTTAGGTCCTTGGTCGGTGAACACAGATACGCAGTATTTT. Using reference TRBV7-2 and TRBJ2-3 for the parts outside the CDR3, the full variable domain is GAGVSQSPSNKVTEKGKDVELRCDPISGHTALYWYRQSLGQGLEFLIYFQGNSAPDKSGLPSDRFSAERTGGSVSTLTIQRTQQEDSAVYLCASSLGPWSVNTDTQYFGPGTRLTVL.

Many counts were recorded for this clonotype. The V call is TRBV6-2 or TRBV6-3, the J call TRBJ2-1, with 8 bases aligning to TRBD1. Germline V CDR1 and CDR2: MNHEY, SVGEGT. This CDR3 is built from 16 residues. The V and J ends lost 2 bases and 6 bases, in that order; junction bases with no gene match: 9. Here the CDR3 DNA reads TGTGCCAGCAGTTACCTCCGGACAGGGTCGGGCAATGAGCAGTTCTTC. This sequence encodes CASSYLRTGSGNEQFF.

V usage is TRBV7-2 and J usage is TRBJ2-1; 11 bases align to TRBD2. Germline CDR1 reads SGHTA; CDR2 reads FQGNSA. J gave up 4 bases and V 2 bases, and 4 bases lay outside the gene matches. The CDR3 extends over 16 amino acids. DNA for the CDR3: TGTGCCAGCAGCTTATCACTAGCGGGGGATTACAATGAGCAGTTCTTC. Amino acid sequence: CASSLSLAGDYNEQFF.

The sample holds many counts of this clonotype. The chain recombines TRBV7-8 with TRBJ2-2; D is unresolved. The CDR3 runs to 10 residues. Trimming took 8 bases from V and 8 from J, leaving 6 bases between them. Germline V gene data show CDR1 as SGHVS and CDR2 as FQNEAQ. CDR3 nucleotide sequence: TGTGCCAGCGCCATGGGGGAGCTGTTTTTT. It encodes CASAMGELFF.

This clonotype came up many times. The rearrangement uses TRBV7-2 and TRBJ2-1; 9 nucleotides align to TRBD2. After removal of 4 bases from V and 7 bases from J, the junction contained 8 bases not matched to a gene. From germline, CDR1 is SGHTA and CDR2 FQGNSA. This CDR3 has 15 amino acids. The CDR3 region has the DNA TGTGCCAGCAGCTACAATAGCGGGGGCCGAAATGAGCAGTTCTTC. Its protein is CASSYNSGGRNEQFF.

The chain recombines TRBV19 with TRBJ1-1; D is ambiguous. V was clipped by 1 base and J by 10 bases, with 10 bases between them. Germline CDR1 reads LNHDA; CDR2 reads SQIVND (reference sequence). This CDR3 comprises 12 residues. In DNA, the CDR3 is TGTGCCAGTAGTATAGGGGTTCTGGCAGCTTTCTTT. Protein: CASSIGVLAAFF.

This clonotype showed up just a few times. The genes are TRBV4-1 and TRBJ2-5; D is unresolved. Germline-derived CDR1 and CDR2 are MGHRA and YSYEKL. This CDR3 has 15 amino acids. Trimming removed 0 bases from V and 4 bases from J, with 12 bases in between. The CDR3 sequence: CASSQDPGIGETQYF. The CDR3 DNA follows: TGCGCCAGCAGCCAAGATCCCGGAATTGGAGAGACCCAGTACTTC.

This clonotype was detected only a few times. The CDR3 sequence is CSARRPGYSNQPQHF. CDR3 sequence (DNA): TGCAGTGCTAGAAGGCCGGGGTATAGCAATCAGCCCCAGCATTTT. The chain employs TRBV20-1 and TRBJ1-5; no clear D gene. CDR1 and CDR2 (germline): DFQATT, SNEGSKA (reference sequence). This CDR3 contains 15 residues. The ends were cut back, 2 bases at V and 0 bases at J, with 11 bases in the middle.

This clonotype occurred a few times. V and J are TRBV5-1 and TRBJ2-7; D perhaps matches TRBD1 (5 bases). CDR3 length: 15 amino acids. Germline CDR1 and CDR2: SGHRS and YFSETQ. Trimming pared 0 bases from V and 3 bases from J, leaving 13 bases between. Here the CDR3 reads CASSLDPGNIYEQYF. DNA of the CDR3: TGCGCCAGCAGCTTGGACCCAGGGAATATCTACGAGCAGTACTTC.

This chain connects TRBV7-8 to TRBJ2-5; no firm D call. V shed 0 bases and J shed 5 bases, with 4 bases lying between them. Per the germline V gene, CDR1 is SGHVS and CDR2 is FQNEAQ. The CDR3 runs to 12 residues. In DNA form, the CDR3 reads TGTGCCAGCAGCTTAGCGGGGGAGACCCAGTACTTC. It is translated as CASSLAGETQYF.

This clonotype occurred a few times. V and J are TRBV7-9 and TRBJ1-1; D not certain. The CDR3 runs 16 residues. Germline CDR1 SEHNR, CDR2 FQNEAQ (reference sequence). V was shortened by 1 base and J by 0 bases, with 12 bases between the two germline ends. DNA of the CDR3: TGTGCCAGCAGCTTAGGAAGTGTCAGACTGAACACTGAAGCTTTCTTT. Encoded protein: CASSLGSVRLNTEAFF.